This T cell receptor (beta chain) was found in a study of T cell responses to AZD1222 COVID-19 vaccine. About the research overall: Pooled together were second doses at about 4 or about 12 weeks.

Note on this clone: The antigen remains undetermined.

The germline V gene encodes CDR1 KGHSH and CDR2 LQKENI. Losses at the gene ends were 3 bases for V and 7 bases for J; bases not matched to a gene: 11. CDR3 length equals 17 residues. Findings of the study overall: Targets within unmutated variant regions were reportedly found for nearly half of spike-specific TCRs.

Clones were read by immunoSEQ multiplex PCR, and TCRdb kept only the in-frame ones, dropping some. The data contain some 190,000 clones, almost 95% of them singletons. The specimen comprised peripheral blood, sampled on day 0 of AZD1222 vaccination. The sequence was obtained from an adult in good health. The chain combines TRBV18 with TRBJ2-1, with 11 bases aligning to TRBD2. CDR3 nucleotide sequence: TGTGCCAGCTCACCCGTTAGCGGGGGGGCGGAAGGGAATGAGCAGTTCTTC. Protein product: CASSPVSGGAEGNEQFF.